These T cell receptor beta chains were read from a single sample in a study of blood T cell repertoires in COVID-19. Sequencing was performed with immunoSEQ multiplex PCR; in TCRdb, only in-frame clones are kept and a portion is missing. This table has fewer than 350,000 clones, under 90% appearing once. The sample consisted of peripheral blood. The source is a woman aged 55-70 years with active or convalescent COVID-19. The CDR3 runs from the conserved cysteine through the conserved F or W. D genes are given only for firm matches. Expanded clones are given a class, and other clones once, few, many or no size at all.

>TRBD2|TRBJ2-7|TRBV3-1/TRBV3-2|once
CASSRGTSSYEQYF
TGTGCCAGCAGCCGCGGGACTAGCTCTTACGAGCAGTACTTC
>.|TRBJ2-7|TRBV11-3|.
CASSLDLGREQYF
TGTGCCAGCAGCTTAGATTTAGGGAGAGAGCAGTACTTC
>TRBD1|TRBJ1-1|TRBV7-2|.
CASSPDRVYSTEAFF
TGTGCCAGCAGCCCAGACAGGGTTTATAGTACTGAAGCTTTCTTT
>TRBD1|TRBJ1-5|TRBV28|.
CASSSLDRGNQPQHF
TGTGCCAGCAGTTCTTTGGACAGGGGTAATCAGCCCCAGCATTTT
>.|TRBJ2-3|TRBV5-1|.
CASSLGIVRGSDTQYF
TGCGCCAGCAGCTTGGGAATTGTCAGGGGATCAGATACGCAGTATTTT
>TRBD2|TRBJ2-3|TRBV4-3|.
CASSPLPSGGPLDTPYF
TGCGCCAGCAGCCCGCTCCCTAGCGGGGGGCCTTTGGATACGCCGTATTTT
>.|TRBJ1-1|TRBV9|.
CASSVGGGDAFF
TGTGCCAGCAGCGTAGGCGGGGGGGACGCTTTCTTT
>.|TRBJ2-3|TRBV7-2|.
CASSTSESTDTQYF
TGTGCCAGCAGCACCTCTGAGAGCACAGATACGCAGTATTTT
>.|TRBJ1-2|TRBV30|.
CAWSHGVQGRDYTF
TGTGCCTGGAGCCACGGGGTGCAGGGGAGAGACTACACCTTC
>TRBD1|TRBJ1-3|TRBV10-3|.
CAIRRTGGAENTIYF
TGTGCCATCAGAAGGACAGGGGGCGCCGAAAACACCATATATTTT
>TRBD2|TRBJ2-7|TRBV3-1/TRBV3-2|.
CASSPRLAGVYEQYF
TGTGCCAGCAGCCCGCGACTAGCGGGGGTCTACGAGCAGTACTTC
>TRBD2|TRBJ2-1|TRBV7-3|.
CASSLAGDYNEQFF
TGTGCCAGCAGCTTAGCGGGGGACTACAATGAGCAGTTCTTC
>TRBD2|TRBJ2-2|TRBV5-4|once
CASSLEIAGTNTGELFF
TGTGCCAGCAGCTTGGAGATAGCGGGGACGAACACCGGGGAGCTGTTTTTT
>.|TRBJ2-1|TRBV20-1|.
CSASWNGVANNEQFF
TGCAGTGCTAGTTGGAACGGGGTAGCAAACAATGAGCAGTTCTTC
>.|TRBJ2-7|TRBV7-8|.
CASSGRQGGNYEQYF
TGTGCCAGCAGCGGGCGACAGGGAGGTAACTACGAGCAGTACTTC
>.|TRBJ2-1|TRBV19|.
CASSMHSSYNEQFF
TGTGCCAGTAGTATGCATAGCTCCTACAATGAGCAGTTCTTC
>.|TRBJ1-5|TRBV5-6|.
CASSLRRDQPQHF
TGTGCCAGCAGCTTGCGCAGGGATCAGCCCCAGCATTTT
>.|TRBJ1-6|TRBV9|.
CASSDRDENSPLHF
TGTGCCAGCAGCGACAGGGACGAGAATTCACCCCTCCACTTT
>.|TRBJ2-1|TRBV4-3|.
CASSQGRTADTTTSYNEQFF
TGCGCCAGCAGCCAGGGGCGAACCGCTGATACCACTACCTCCTACAATGAGCAGTTCTTC
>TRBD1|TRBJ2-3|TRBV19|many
CASNSGDRGWDTQYF
TGTGCCAGTAACTCTGGGGACAGGGGGTGGGATACGCAGTATTTT
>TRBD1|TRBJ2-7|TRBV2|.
CASLPRDRGIEQYF
TGTGCCTCCCTACCCCGGGACAGGGGAATCGAGCAGTACTTC
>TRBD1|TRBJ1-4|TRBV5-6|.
CASSRTGGGNEKLFF
TGTGCCAGCAGCAGGACAGGGGGCGGCAATGAAAAACTGTTTTTT
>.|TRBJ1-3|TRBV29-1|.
CSVEAAGNTIYF
TGCAGCGTTGAGGCAGCTGGAAACACCATATATTTT
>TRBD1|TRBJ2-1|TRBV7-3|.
CASSLTGERTYNEQFF
TGTGCCAGCAGCCTAACAGGGGAACGCACCTACAATGAGCAGTTCTTC
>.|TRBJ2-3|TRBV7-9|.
CASSFRAVGTDTQYF
TGTGCCAGCAGCTTCAGGGCGGTCGGAACAGATACGCAGTATTTT
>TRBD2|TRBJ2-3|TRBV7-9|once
CASSLPSGGPVSDTQYF
TGTGCCAGCAGCTTACCTAGCGGGGGGCCGGTGTCGGATACGCAGTATTTT
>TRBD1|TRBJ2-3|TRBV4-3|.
CASSRGQADTQYF
TGCGCCAGCAGCAGGGGGCAGGCAGATACGCAGTATTTT
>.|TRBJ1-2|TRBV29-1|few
CSVEDSGGYTF
TGCAGCGTTGAAGACTCGGGTGGCTACACCTTC
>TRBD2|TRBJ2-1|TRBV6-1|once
CASSGASGGPFSYNEQFF
TGTGCCAGCAGTGGGGCTAGCGGGGGCCCCTTCTCCTACAATGAGCAGTTCTTC